A single sample gave rise to the 26 T cell receptor beta chains below, sequenced in a study of technical replicates of blood from a few donors (dated by TCRdb to 2016 to 2017). Receptor libraries were prepared by the immunoSEQ multiplex PCR assay. In its TCRdb copy, this immuneACCESS table keeps in-frame sequences only and misses some clones. Where compared with another copy, unresolved V genes explain less than half of these, and the others have no known cause. Counted in this sample were 85,000 to 100,000 clones; nearly 95% of them appeared once. The ten largest account for approximately 0.26% of the sample. Sequencing input: T cells isolated from PBMCs. The receptors here all came from a human donor in good health.

The V call is TRBV10-2, the J call TRBJ2-3; 8 bases match TRBD2. The CDR3 is 15 amino acids. From germline, CDR1 is WSHSY and CDR2 SAAADI. The ends lost 5 bases at V and 7 bases at J; junction bases unmatched: 11. As DNA, the CDR3 is TGCGCCAGCAGTTTTACTAGCGGAGTACACTATACGCAGTATTTT. Translating gives CASSFTSGVHYTQYF.

The V call is TRBV2, the J call TRBJ2-3; perhaps TRBD1 as D (5 bases). The V gene lost 4 bases and the J gene lost 1 base, with 12 bases spanning the gap. CDR1 is SNHLY and CDR2 is FYNNEI in the germline V gene. CDR3 length: 15 residues. The CDR3 bases are TGTGCCAGCAGTGGGAGCCTAGGGGGCACAGATACGCAGTATTTT. Protein sequence: CASSGSLGGTDTQYF.

The V and J genes are TRBV6-5 and TRBJ2-3; 10 nucleotides match TRBD2. Germline V gene data show CDR1 as MNHEY and CDR2 as SVGAGI. The J segment lost 4 bases and the V segment lost 4 bases, leaving 5 bases of the junction unmatched. The CDR3 extends over 15 amino acids. CDR3 region: CASSFLAGASDTQYF. For the CDR3, the DNA is TGTGCCAGCAGTTTTCTAGCGGGAGCATCAGATACGCAGTATTTT.

The V and J genes are TRBV7-8 and TRBJ2-7, with 11 bases identical to TRBD1. The CDR3 length is 15 residues. Germline V gives CDR1 SGHVS, CDR2 FQNEAQ. Unmatched junction bases numbered 3, after V lost 1 base and J lost 4 bases. CDR3 protein: CASSLGGQGGYEQYF. CDR3 coding DNA: TGTGCCAGCAGCTTAGGGGGACAGGGGGGTTACGAGCAGTACTTC.

CDR3 nucleotide sequence: TGTGCCAGCAGTGAATCGCCCGGGTTGACTGAAGCTTTCTTT. This codes for CASSESPGLTEAFF. The rearrangement links TRBV2 to TRBJ1-1, with D uncertain. The CDR3 sequence is 14 residues long. Germline V lookup: CDR1 SNHLY, CDR2 FYNNEI. V was pared by 2 bases and J by 5 bases, with 12 bases between.

The chain is built from TRBV4-1 and TRBJ1-3; D not certain. Trimming left V 1 base short and J 0 bases short, with 10 bases between. CDR1 MGHRA and CDR2 YSYEKL come from the germline V gene. This CDR3 is built from 16 residues. The chain's CDR3 is CASSQGPRRSGNTIYF. As DNA, the CDR3 is TGCGCCAGCAGCCAAGGACCCAGGCGCTCTGGAAACACCATATATTTT.

This clone was observed a single time. The rearrangement joins TRBV13 to TRBJ2-1, with 8 bases matching TRBD2. The CDR3 has 19 residues. The J segment lost 2 bases and the V segment lost 5 bases, leaving 17 bases of the junction unmatched. Per the germline V gene, CDR1 is PRHDT and CDR2 is FYEKMQ (reference sequence). The chain's CDR3 is CASSPPRLSGGSAYNEQFF. Here the CDR3 DNA reads TGTGCCAGCAGCCCCCCTAGGCTGAGCGGGGGCTCAGCCTACAATGAGCAGTTCTTC.

V is TRBV6-5 and J is TRBJ1-2; D is uncertain. This CDR3 has 15 residues. With 3 bases removed from V and 8 bases from J, the gap between germline ends came to 19 bases. CDR1 is MNHEY and CDR2 is SVGAGI in the germline V gene. As DNA, the CDR3 is TGTGCCAGCAGTTATGATCCTTGGGGAGTGGGGGGCTACACCTTC. Its translation is CASSYDPWGVGGYTF.

V gene TRBV7-9 combines with J gene TRBJ2-3, with TRBD2 as a possible D gene (6 bases). Trimming removed 5 bases at V and 4 bases at J, with 13 bases between. The CDR3 consists of 14 residues. CDR1 SEHNR and CDR2 FQNEAQ come from the germline V gene (reference sequence). This CDR3 is CASSPYTGADTQYF. The CDR3 nucleotides read TGTGCCAGCAGCCCATACACGGGGGCAGATACGCAGTATTTT. Full variable domain (rest looked up from reference TRBV7-9 and TRBJ2-3): DTGVSQNPRHKITKRGQNVTFRCDPISEHNRLYWYRQTLGQGPEFLTYFQNEAQLEKSRLLSDRFSAERPKGSFSTLEIQRTEQGDSAMYLCASSPYTGADTQYFGPGTRLTVL.

The chain employs TRBV29-1 and TRBJ2-7, with D tentatively TRBD2 (7 bases). The CDR3 covers 14 residues. Between the trimmed V and J ends, which lost 2 bases and 2 bases, there was a span of 13 bases. The germline V gene encodes CDR1 SQVTM and CDR2 ANQGSEA. The CDR3 DNA reads as TGCAGCGTTGAACTGAGCGGGGACACCTACGAGCAGTACTTC. As protein: CSVELSGDTYEQYF.

The chain is built from TRBV28 and TRBJ2-4; TRBD2 aligns across 7 bases. The CDR3 sequence is 17 residues long. V shed 2 bases and J 7 bases; nucleotides not matched to a gene: 14. Germline lookup yields CDR1 MDHEN and CDR2 SYDVKM. CDR3 in amino acids: CASSLPTRDYRSNIQYF. DNA for the CDR3: TGTGCCAGCAGTTTACCGACCCGGGACTATAGGAGCAACATTCAGTACTTC. Full variable domain (rest looked up from reference TRBV28 and TRBJ2-4): DVKVTQSSRYLVKRTGEKVFLECVQDMDHENMFWYRQDPGLGLRLIYFSYDVKMKEKGDIPEGYSVSREKKERFSLILESASTNQTSMYLCASSLPTRDYRSNIQYFGAGTRLSVL.

The chain carries TRBV4-1 and TRBJ2-1, with a tentative D call TRBD1 (6 bases). V lost 2 bases and J 4 bases, leaving 12 bases between the germline ends. Germline CDR1 reads MGHRA; CDR2 reads YSYEKL. The CDR3 length is 15 residues. CDR3 sequence reads: CASSQLLGGYNEQFF. CDR3 DNA: TGCGCCAGCAGCCAACTCCTAGGGGGATACAATGAGCAGTTCTTC.

CDR3 DNA sequence: TGTGCCAGCAGCGGGAGGACAGGTAGCACAGATACGCAGTATTTT. Translating gives CASSGRTGSTDTQYF. The genes are TRBV9 and TRBJ2-3; 7 bases are shared with TRBD1. CDR1 is SGDLS, CDR2 YYNGEE, per germline. V was pared by 3 bases and J by 0 bases, with 4 bases of the junction left unmatched. This CDR3 has 15 residues.

This chain connects TRBV5-1 to TRBJ2-7; TRBD1 matches at 9 bases. Germline lookup yields CDR1 SGHRS and CDR2 YFSETQ. Unmatched junction bases numbered 12, after V lost 6 bases and J lost 5 bases. This CDR3 spans 15 amino acids. In DNA, the CDR3 is TGCGCCAGCACCACAACAGGGGGCGCGTACGACGAGCAGTACTTC. Amino acids: CASTTTGGAYDEQYF.

The chain is built from TRBV28 and TRBJ2-3, with 9 bases lining up with TRBD2. The CDR3 sequence is 14 residues long. V was pared by 7 bases and J by 6 bases, with 8 bases of the junction left unmatched. Germline loops: CDR1 MDHEN, CDR2 SYDVKM. This chain's CDR3 is CASTSAGGSDTQYF. CDR3 coding DNA: TGTGCCAGCACCTCAGCGGGAGGAAGCGATACGCAGTATTTT.

This chain uses TRBV30 with TRBJ1-5; D call uncertain. Germline V gene lookup returns CDR1 GTSNPN and CDR2 SVGIG (reference sequence). Between the trimmed V and J ends, which lost 0 bases and 11 bases, there was a span of 17 bases. This CDR3 region has 14 residues. CDR3 region: CAWSVNQRLAAQHF. The CDR3 bases are TGTGCCTGGAGTGTAAACCAGCGATTAGCTGCCCAGCATTTT. Full variable domain (rest looked up from reference TRBV30 and TRBJ1-5): SQTIHQWPATLVQPVGSPLSLECTVEGTSNPNLYWYRQAAGRGLQLLFYSVGIGQISSEVPQNLSASRPQDRQFILSSKKLLLSDSGFYLCAWSVNQRLAAQHFGDGTRLSIL.

The chain has TRBV28 and TRBJ1-1; 10 nucleotides align to TRBD1. V shed 6 bases, J shed 7 bases, and the junction held 8 bases outside the gene matches. CDR1 is MDHEN, CDR2 SYDVKM, per germline. The CDR3 spans 14 residues. The CDR3 loop reads CASSLTGGRYEAFF. The CDR3 DNA sequence: TGTGCCAGCAGCTTGACAGGGGGCAGATATGAAGCTTTCTTT.

V usage is TRBV27 and J usage is TRBJ2-3; D not resolved. Between the trimmed V and J ends, which lost 1 base and 0 bases, there was a span of 8 bases. The CDR3 has 15 residues. Germline lookup yields CDR1 MNHEY and CDR2 SMNVEV (reference sequence). The chain's CDR3 is CASSLYARSTDTQYF. The CDR3, as DNA: TGTGCCAGCAGTTTATACGCCAGAAGCACAGATACGCAGTATTTT.

The V and J genes are TRBV6-5 and TRBJ2-7, with D unclear. The CDR3 consists of 13 residues. Germline V gene lookup returns CDR1 MNHEY and CDR2 SVGAGI. V was pared by 0 bases and J by 5 bases, with 8 bases between. The CDR3 is CASSYSASHEQYF. The CDR3 region has the DNA TGTGCCAGCAGTTACTCAGCTTCCCACGAGCAGTACTTC.

V usage is TRBV7-6 and J usage is TRBJ2-7; D might be TRBD2 (7 bases). The V and J ends lost 6 bases and 4 bases respectively, with 19 bases between them. Germline V lookup: CDR1 SGHVS, CDR2 FNYEAQ. CDR3 length equals 15 residues. CDR3 amino acids: CASSHGGGGLYEQYF. The DNA of the CDR3 is TGTGCCAGCAGTCATGGGGGCGGGGGTCTTTACGAGCAGTACTTC.

The CDR3 DNA follows: TGTGCCAGCAGATCGGGGGGTACCTACGAGCAGTACTTC. Translating it yields CASRSGGTYEQYF. This sequence joins TRBV27 and TRBJ2-7; 7 bases align to TRBD2. CDR3 length equals 13 residues. Trimming removed 6 bases from V and 2 bases from J; junction bases left unmatched: 4. Per the germline V gene, CDR1 is MNHEY and CDR2 is SMNVEV (reference sequence).

Only one count was recorded for this clone. CDR3 in amino acids: CASSQARWDRASKETQYF. The DNA of the CDR3 is TGCGCCAGCAGCCAAGCGCGATGGGACAGGGCCTCTAAAGAGACCCAGTACTTC. This chain uses TRBV4-1 with TRBJ2-5; 9 nucleotides line up with TRBD1. Germline CDR1 and CDR2: MGHRA and YSYEKL. This CDR3 contains 18 residues. J was trimmed by 3 bases and V by 1 base; bases with no gene match: 12.

The gene calls are TRBV4-1 and TRBJ2-5; TRBD2 agrees at 11 bases. This CDR3 has 14 amino acids. Germline V gene sequence: CDR1 MGHRA, CDR2 YSYEKL. V dropped 10 bases and J dropped 5; count of bases not matched to a gene: 9. CDR3 region: CANIAGGPAETQYF. Written as DNA, the CDR3 is TGCGCCAACATAGCGGGAGGGCCGGCGGAGACCCAGTACTTC.

V and J are TRBV29-1 and TRBJ2-6; TRBD1 matches 8 bases. Germline lookup yields CDR1 SQVTM and CDR2 ANQGSEA. The V gene end was trimmed by 6 bases and the J gene end by 0 bases; junction bases not matched to a gene: 10. This CDR3 has 17 residues. DNA for the CDR3: TGCAGCGTGACCGGACAGGGCCGAACCTCTGGGGCCAACGTCCTGACTTTC. Protein: CSVTGQGRTSGANVLTF.

The chain uses TRBV6-6 and TRBJ1-5; D perhaps matches TRBD1 (5 bases). CDR1 is MNHNY, CDR2 SVGAGI, per germline (reference sequence). CDR3 size: 16 residues. V was clipped by 7 bases and J by 0 bases, with 16 bases between them. CDR3 coding DNA: TGTGCCAGCACCCAGCGACAGCTTTATAGCAATCAGCCCCAGCATTTT. Protein sequence: CASTQRQLYSNQPQHF.

The V gene is TRBV5-6, the J gene TRBJ2-1; 7 bases are shared with TRBD2. Trimming at V came to 3 bases and at J to 3 bases, leaving 9 bases not matched to a gene. The CDR3 is made up of 16 amino acids. The germline V gene has CDR1 SGHDT and CDR2 YYEEEE. CDR3: CASSSESGEHYNEQFF. CDR3 coding DNA: TGTGCCAGCAGCTCTGAAAGCGGGGAGCACTACAATGAGCAGTTCTTC.